The 2 T cell receptor beta chains in this list originate from one sample, sequenced in a study of T cell responses to AZD1222 COVID-19 vaccine. Measured with immunoSEQ multiplex PCR; TCRdb has only the in-frame clones, and not every one. The sample includes approximately 73,000 clones, over 80% seen only once; the top ten take approximately 9.8%. Material: peripheral blood, obtained on day 0 of AZD1222 vaccination. The origin of the receptors is an adult in good health.

The chain uses TRBV5-1 and TRBJ1-3; TRBD1 matches 10 bases. Germline V gene lookup returns CDR1 SGHRS and CDR2 YFSETQ. There are 16 residues in the CDR3. V trimming: 4 bases; J trimming: 3 bases; junction bases outside the gene matches: 7. The CDR3 sequence: CASSPGTGDFGNTIYF. CDR3 DNA sequence: TGCGCCAGCAGCCCGGGGACAGGGGACTTTGGAAACACCATATATTTT.

This clone showed up just once. The chain recombines TRBV7-3 with TRBJ2-1; D ambiguous. CDR3 length: 13 residues. Germline CDR1 SGHTA, CDR2 FQGTGA. The germline V and J ends were trimmed by 5 bases and 6 bases, with 11 bases remaining between them. CDR3 protein: CASSLSTLNEQFF. For the CDR3, the DNA is TGTGCCAGCAGCCTATCGACCCTCAATGAGCAGTTCTTC.